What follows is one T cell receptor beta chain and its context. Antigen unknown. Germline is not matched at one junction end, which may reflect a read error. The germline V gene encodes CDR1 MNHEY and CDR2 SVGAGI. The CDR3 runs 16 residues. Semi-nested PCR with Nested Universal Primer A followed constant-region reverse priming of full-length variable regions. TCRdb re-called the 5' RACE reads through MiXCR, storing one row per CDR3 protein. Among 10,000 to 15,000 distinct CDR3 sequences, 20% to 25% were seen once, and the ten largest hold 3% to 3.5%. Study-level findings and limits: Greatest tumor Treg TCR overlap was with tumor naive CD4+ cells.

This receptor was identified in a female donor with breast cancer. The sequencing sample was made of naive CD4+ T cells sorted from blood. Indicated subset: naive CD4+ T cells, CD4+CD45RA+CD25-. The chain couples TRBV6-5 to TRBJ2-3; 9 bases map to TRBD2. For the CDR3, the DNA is TGTCCCAGCAGGGATAGCGGGAGTCTTGTTACAGATACGCAGTGTTTT. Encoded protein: CPSRDSGSLVTDTQCF.